This TCR beta chain was identified in a study of response to subunit inactivated influenza vaccine (dated by TCRdb to 2016 to 2018). Broadly, across the study: Deep quantitative T cell receptor repertoire profiling was used in the study to track responses to a trivalent subunit inactivated influenza vaccine. The research as a whole found: According to the authors, only a limited number of new T cells may be recruited by each seasonal influenza vaccination.

Comment on this clonotype: Its recognized antigen is unknown. Qualities for individual bases were not recorded, and no much larger clone is one base off.

The library was produced with RT-PCR. The sample was run on an Illumina HiSeq 2500. TCRdb passed the public sequencing reads through fastp at Q25 and MiXCR, retaining productive beta sequences. Rows are combined by CDR3 protein, so each entry shows the most common genes and DNA. The sample table shows roughly 780,000 distinct CDR3 sequences, and 15% to 20% are seen once. Under 13% of the sample is in the top ten clones. V is clipped by 6 bases and J by 0 bases, and the sequence between their germline boundaries is 8 bases long. Sequences SGHAT (CDR1) and FQNNGV (CDR2) are obtained from the germline V gene. Including cysteine and phenylalanine, the CDR3 has 14 amino acids. The DNA shown is the 42-base CDR3, in frame from base 1.

This TCR came from a man aged 50 to 59 who received an inactivated influenza vaccine. Donor details come from another sample of the same person, matched by shared clones. The starting material was PBMCs from blood, obtained 5 to 6 days after vaccination. The rearranged chain carries TRBV11-2 and TRBJ2-2; there is no confident call for the D gene. At the DNA level, the sequence is TGTGCCAGCAGACTGCAACCGAACACCGGGGAGCTGTTTTTT. It translates to CASRLQPNTGELFF.